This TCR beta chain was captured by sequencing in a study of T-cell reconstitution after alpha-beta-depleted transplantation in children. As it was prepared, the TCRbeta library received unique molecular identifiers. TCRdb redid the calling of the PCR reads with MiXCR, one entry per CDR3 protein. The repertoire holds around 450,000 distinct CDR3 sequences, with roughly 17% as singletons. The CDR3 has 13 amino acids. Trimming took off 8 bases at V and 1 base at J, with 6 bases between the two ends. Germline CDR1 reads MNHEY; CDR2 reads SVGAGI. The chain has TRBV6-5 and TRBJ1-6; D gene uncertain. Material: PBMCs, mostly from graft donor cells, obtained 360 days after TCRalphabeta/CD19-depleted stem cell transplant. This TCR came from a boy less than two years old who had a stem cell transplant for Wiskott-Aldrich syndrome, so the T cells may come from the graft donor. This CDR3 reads CASGESYNSPLHF. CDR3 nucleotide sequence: TGTGCCAGCGGGGAGTCCTATAATTCACCCCTCCACTTT.